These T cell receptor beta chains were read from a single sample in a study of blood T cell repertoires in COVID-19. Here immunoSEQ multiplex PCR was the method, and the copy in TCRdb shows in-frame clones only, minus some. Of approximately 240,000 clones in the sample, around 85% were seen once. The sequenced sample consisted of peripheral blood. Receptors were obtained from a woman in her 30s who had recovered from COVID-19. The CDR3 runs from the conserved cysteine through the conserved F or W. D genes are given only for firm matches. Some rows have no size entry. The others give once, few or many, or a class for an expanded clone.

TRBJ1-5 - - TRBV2 CASSLRPRGNQPQHF TGTGCCAGCAGCCTCAGACCCAGGGGCAATCAGCCCCAGCATTTT
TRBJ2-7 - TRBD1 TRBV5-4 CASSSSGTGRNEQYF TGTGCCAGCAGTTCGTCCGGGACAGGGAGGAACGAGCAGTACTTC
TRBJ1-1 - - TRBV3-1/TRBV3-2 CASSQGLVSGNTEAFF TGTGCCAGCAGCCAAGGTCTAGTTTCCGGGAACACTGAAGCTTTCTTT
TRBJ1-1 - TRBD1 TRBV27 CASSVTGGSLEAFF TGTGCCAGCAGTGTGACAGGGGGCTCCCTTGAAGCTTTCTTT
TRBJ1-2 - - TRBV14 CASSQDPATGFYGYTF TGTGCCAGCAGCCAAGATCCCGCGACTGGGTTCTATGGCTACACCTTC
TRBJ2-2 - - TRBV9 CASSPGTFGELFF TGTGCCAGCAGCCCGGGGACATTCGGGGAGCTGTTTTTT
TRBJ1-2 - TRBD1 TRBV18 CASSPLGQGGEDYTF TGTGCCAGCTCACCGCTTGGACAGGGAGGAGAAGACTACACCTTC
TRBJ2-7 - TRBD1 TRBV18 CASSPGQAITYEQYF TGTGCCAGCTCACCGGGACAGGCCATTACCTACGAGCAGTACTTC
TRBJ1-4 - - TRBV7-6 CASSLGAATNEKLFF TGTGCCAGCAGCTTAGGGGCTGCAACTAATGAAAAACTGTTTTTT
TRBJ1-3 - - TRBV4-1 CASSQVGRRSPGNTIYF TGCGCCAGCAGCCAAGTCGGGAGAAGGAGCCCTGGAAACACCATATATTTT
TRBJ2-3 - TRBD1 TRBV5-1 CASSIQGALEYF TGCGCCAGCAGCATACAGGGGGCCTTGGAGTATTTT
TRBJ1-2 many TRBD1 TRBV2 CASSEFRTGGAGYTF TGTGCCAGCAGTGAATTTAGGACAGGGGGCGCGGGCTACACCTTC
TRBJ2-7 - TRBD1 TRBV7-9 CASSLPGQGRYEQYF TGTGCCAGCAGCTTGCCGGGACAGGGGAGATACGAGCAGTACTTC
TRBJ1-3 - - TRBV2 CASSDQTVSGNTIYF TGTGCCAGCAGTGATCAAACAGTCTCTGGAAACACCATATATTTT
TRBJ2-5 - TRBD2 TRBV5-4 CASSLALASGARESQYF TGTGCCAGCAGCTTGGCCTTGGCTAGCGGGGCCCGGGAGTCCCAGTACTTC
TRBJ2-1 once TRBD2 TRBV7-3 CASSSAGGNEQFF TGTGCCAGCAGCTCTGCGGGGGGAAATGAGCAGTTCTTC
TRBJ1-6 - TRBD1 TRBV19 CASSPQGADNSPLHF TGTGCCAGTAGTCCCCAGGGGGCCGATAATTCACCCCTCCACTTT
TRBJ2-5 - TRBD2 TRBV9 CASSVGGGETQYF TGTGCCAGCAGCGTAGGCGGGGGGGAGACCCAGTACTTC
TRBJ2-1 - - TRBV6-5 CATARGNEQFF TGTGCCACAGCGCGAGGGAATGAGCAGTTCTTC
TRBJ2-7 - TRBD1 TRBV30 CAWSDQDRAYDEQYF TGTGCCTGGAGTGACCAGGACAGGGCTTACGACGAGCAGTACTTC
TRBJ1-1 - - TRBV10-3 CAISAPSNTEAFF TGTGCCATCAGTGCCCCCTCGAACACTGAAGCTTTCTTT
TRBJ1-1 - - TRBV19 CASTSGGEAFF TGTGCCAGTACTAGCGGGGGTGAAGCTTTCTTT
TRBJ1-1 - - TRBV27 CASSYSGPNTEAFF TGTGCCAGCAGTTATTCAGGCCCTAACACTGAAGCTTTCTTT
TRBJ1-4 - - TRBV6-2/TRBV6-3 CASSYVGQWGKLFF TGTGCCAGCAGTTACGTTGGACAGTGGGGGAAACTGTTTTTT
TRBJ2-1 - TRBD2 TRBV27 CASSLEAGTYNEQFF TGTGCCAGCAGTTTAGAAGCGGGGACTTACAATGAGCAGTTCTTC
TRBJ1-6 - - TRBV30 CAWSGGNRASLEPLHF TGTGCCTGGAGTGGGGGGAACAGGGCCTCTCTGGAACCCCTCCACTTT
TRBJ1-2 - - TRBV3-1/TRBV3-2 CASSSHGESNYGYTF TGTGCCAGCAGCTCTCATGGGGAGTCTAACTATGGCTACACCTTC
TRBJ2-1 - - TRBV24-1 CATSEGGNEQFF TGTGCCACCAGCGAAGGCGGGAATGAGCAGTTCTTC
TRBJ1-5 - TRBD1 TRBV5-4 CASSVGQGIGQPQHF TGTGCCAGCAGCGTGGGACAGGGCATCGGTCAGCCCCAGCATTTT
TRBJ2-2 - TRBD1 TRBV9 CASSLRTGPVGGELFF TGTGCCAGCAGCCTCCGGACAGGCCCCGTGGGGGGGGAGCTGTTTTTT
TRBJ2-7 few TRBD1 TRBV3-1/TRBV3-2 CASSQVRDRVYEQYF TGTGCCAGCAGCCAAGTCCGGGACAGGGTCTACGAGCAGTACTTC
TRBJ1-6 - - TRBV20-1 CSASQARGNSPLHF TGCAGTGCTAGTCAGGCCAGGGGCAATTCACCCCTCCACTTT
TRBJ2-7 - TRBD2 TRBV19 CASSIQAGVSYEQYF TGTGCCAGCAGTATTCAGGCGGGGGTGTCCTACGAGCAGTACTTC
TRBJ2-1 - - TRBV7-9 CASSLSGLDEQFF TGTGCCAGCAGCCTCTCCGGGTTGGATGAGCAGTTCTTC
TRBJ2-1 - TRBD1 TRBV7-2 CASSIPGQYNEQFF TGTGCCAGCAGCATACCGGGACAGTACAATGAGCAGTTCTTC
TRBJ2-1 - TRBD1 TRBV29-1 CSVGGGTNEQFF TGCAGCGTTGGAGGGGGCACTAATGAGCAGTTCTTC
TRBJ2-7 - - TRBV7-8 CASTDSSYEQYF TGTGCCAGCACCGACAGTTCCTACGAGCAGTACTTC
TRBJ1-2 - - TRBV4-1 CASSQSAGGGYTF TGCGCCAGCAGCCAAAGCGCGGGTGGTGGCTACACCTTC
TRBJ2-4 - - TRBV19 CASSFGAWGLAKNIQYF TGTGCCAGTAGTTTTGGGGCTTGGGGTCTAGCCAAAAACATTCAGTACTTC
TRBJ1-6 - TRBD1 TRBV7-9 CASSADRDNSPLHF TGTGCCAGCAGTGCTGACAGGGATAATTCACCCCTCCACTTT
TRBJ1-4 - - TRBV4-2 CASSQAGTLGEKLFF TGTGCCAGCAGCCAAGCCGGGACTTTGGGTGAAAAACTGTTTTTT
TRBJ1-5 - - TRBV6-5 CASSPPQGGPRHF TGTGCCAGCAGTCCCCCCCAGGGAGGCCCACGGCATTTT
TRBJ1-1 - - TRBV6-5 CASSRGRAVTEAFF TGTGCCAGCAGCAGGGGCAGGGCGGTCACTGAAGCTTTCTTT
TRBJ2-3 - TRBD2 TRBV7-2 CASTPTSGGRTDTQYF TGTGCCAGCACCCCGACTAGCGGGGGAAGAACAGATACGCAGTATTTT
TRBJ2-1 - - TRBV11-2 CASSLKNGGPHNEQFF TGTGCCAGCAGCTTAAAGAACGGGGGGCCCCACAATGAGCAGTTCTTC
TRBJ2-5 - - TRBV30 CAWTGTSFGPQYF TGTGCCTGGACTGGGACTTCCTTCGGGCCCCAGTACTTC
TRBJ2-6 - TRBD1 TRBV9 CASSLLQGPGANVLTF TGTGCCAGCAGCCTGCTACAGGGGCCTGGGGCCAACGTCCTGACTTTC
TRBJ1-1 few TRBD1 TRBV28 CASSLGQGWTEAFF TGTGCCAGCAGTCTAGGACAGGGGTGGACTGAAGCTTTCTTT
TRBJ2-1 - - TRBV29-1 CSVEGAGSYNEQFF TGCAGCGTTGAGGGGGCGGGCTCCTACAATGAGCAGTTCTTC
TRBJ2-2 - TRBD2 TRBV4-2 CASGPSGRNTGELFF TGTGCCAGCGGGCCTAGCGGAAGGAACACCGGGGAGCTGTTTTTT
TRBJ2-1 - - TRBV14 CASSSNAINEQFF TGTGCCAGCAGCTCTAACGCCATTAATGAGCAGTTCTTC
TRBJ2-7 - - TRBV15 CATSRSGTAAYEQYF TGTGCCACCAGCAGATCCGGGACTGCGGCGTACGAGCAGTACTTC
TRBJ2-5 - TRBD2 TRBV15 CATSRSTTLAGGGETQYF TGTGCCACCAGCAGGTCCACTACCTTAGCGGGGGGTGGAGAGACCCAGTACTTC